The 26 T cell receptor beta chains below come from one sample, sequenced in a study of cytomegalovirus exposure and HLA in healthy donors. The study ran its PCR with 60 Vbeta and 13 Jbeta primers. TCRdb's copy holds only in-frame clones and misses some; the assay was immunoSEQ multiplex PCR. Of 95,000 to 150,000 clones listed, 81% are singletons. Material for sequencing was PBMCs. These receptors were obtained from a man aged 18 to 29 in good health and CMV-seronegative.

The chain couples TRBV2 to TRBJ2-3, with 8 positions matching TRBD2. Germline V gives CDR1 SNHLY, CDR2 FYNNEI. V was pared by 4 bases and J by 0 bases, with 6 bases of the junction left unmatched. CDR3 size: 16 residues. The CDR3 DNA follows: TGTGCCAGCAGTGTGGCCGGGGGGGGGAGCACAGATACGCAGTATTTT. Translating it yields CASSVAGGGSTDTQYF. Variable domain in full (rest from reference TRBV2 and TRBJ2-3): EPEVTQTPSHQVTQMGQEVILRCVPISNHLYFYWYRQILGQKVEFLVSFYNNEISEKSEIFDDQFSVERPDGSNFTLKIRSTKLEDSAMYFCASSVAGGGSTDTQYFGPGTRLTVL.

The J gene is TRBJ1-6, the V gene TRBV7-6, with no clear D. The CDR3 contains 13 residues. V was shortened by 4 bases and J by 10 bases, with 11 bases between the two germline ends. Germline values: CDR1 SGHVS, CDR2 FNYEAQ. The CDR3 DNA sequence: TGTGCCAGCAGCTCAGAACTGCGGTCACCCCTCCACTTT. Translating gives CASSSELRSPLHF.

V usage is TRBV5-4 and J usage is TRBJ2-5, with a tentative D call TRBD2 (5 bases). The germline gives CDR1 SGHNT, CDR2 YYREEE (reference sequence). The V gene lost 5 bases and the J gene lost 5 bases, with 16 bases spanning the gap. This CDR3 comprises 14 residues. CDR3 sequence (DNA): TGTGCCAGCAGTCCCTCTCGGAGGCCGGAGACCCAGTACTTC. Translated, it gives CASSPSRRPETQYF.

J is TRBJ2-5 and V is TRBV7-6; TRBD2 agrees at 14 bases. The J segment lost 2 bases and the V segment lost 5 bases, leaving 4 bases of the junction unmatched. Germline V CDR1 and CDR2: SGHVS, FNYEAQ. The CDR3 consists of 16 residues. CDR3 sequence (DNA): TGTGCCAGCAGCAATGGACTAGCGGGGGGTCAAGAGACCCAGTACTTC. This encodes CASSNGLAGGQETQYF.

The CDR3 region is CASSLLKSSYNEQFF. The CDR3 DNA reads as TGCGCCAGCAGCCTCCTCAAGAGCTCCTACAATGAGCAGTTCTTC. The chain has TRBV4-3 and TRBJ2-1; no reliable D call. The V and J ends lost 4 bases and 0 bases respectively, with 10 bases between them. Germline V CDR1 and CDR2: LGHNA, YSLEER. This CDR3 has 15 residues.

The chain uses TRBV4-3 and TRBJ2-1; 8 bases agree with TRBD2. Trimming cost V 5 bases and J 6 bases; bases outside gene matches: 15. The CDR3 contains 17 residues. Germline loops: CDR1 LGHNA, CDR2 YSLEER. The CDR3 region has the DNA TGCGCCAGCAGCGCAAGGGTCGCAGGCGGGGGGCTCAATGAGCAGTTCTTC. The encoded protein is CASSARVAGGGLNEQFF.

The CDR3 bases are TGTGCCAGCAGCTTGGCCCTGGGACAGGGAAGGGGCTACACCTTC. It is translated as CASSLALGQGRGYTF. The V and J genes are TRBV5-4 and TRBJ1-2; TRBD1 agrees at 9 bases. There are 15 residues in the CDR3. The germline CDR1 and CDR2 sequences are SGHNT and YYREEE (reference sequence). V lost 0 bases, J lost 8 bases, and 8 bases stayed unmatched.

CDR3 nucleotides: TGTGCCAGCAGCCAGGCCGAGTACTCATCCCCGGGAGGCGGAAGCACAGATACGCAGTATTTT. Amino acids: CASSQAEYSSPGGGSTDTQYF. This chain connects TRBV14 to TRBJ2-3; 7 bases fit TRBD2. The CDR3 is 21 residues long. Germline V CDR1 and CDR2: SGHDN, FVKESK. The V and J ends lost 3 bases and 0 bases, in that order; junction bases with no gene match: 21.

The V and J genes are TRBV7-6 and TRBJ2-5; TRBD1 matches at 7 bases. CDR3 size: 14 residues. J was trimmed by 5 bases and V by 5 bases; bases with no gene match: 8. Germline V gene lookup returns CDR1 SGHVS and CDR2 FNYEAQ. In DNA, the CDR3 is TGTGCCAGCAGCCACGCCCCCAGGGGGGAGACCCAGTACTTC. This sequence encodes CASSHAPRGETQYF.

The chain recombines TRBV5-1 with TRBJ2-3, with TRBD1 as a possible D gene (5 bases). V lost 5 bases, J lost 5 bases, and 15 bases lay in between. From germline, CDR1 is SGHRS and CDR2 YFSETQ. CDR3 length equals 14 residues. The CDR3 here is CASRRQGYVDTQYF. The CDR3, as DNA: TGCGCCAGCAGGAGGCAGGGTTATGTAGATACGCAGTATTTT.

This clone was counted a single time. The CDR3 DNA sequence: TGCAGCGTTGAGGGACAGACCCCAGGGCAGTTCTTC. It yields the protein CSVEGQTPGQFF. This chain uses TRBV29-1 with TRBJ2-1; 7 nucleotides align to TRBD1. The CDR3 extends over 12 amino acids. The V and J ends lost 3 bases and 12 bases, in that order; junction bases with no gene match: 8. Per the germline V gene, CDR1 is SQVTM and CDR2 is ANQGSEA.

This clone came up a few times. V and J are TRBV7-2 and TRBJ2-7; 9 positions match TRBD1. V dropped 4 bases and J dropped 0; count of bases not matched to a gene: 4. CDR1 and CDR2 (germline): SGHTA, FQGNSA. This CDR3 comprises 15 residues. DNA for the CDR3: TGTGCCAGCAGCTGGGGGGACAGGGCCTCCTACGAGCAGTACTTC. Its protein product is CASSWGDRASYEQYF.

This rearrangement joins TRBV9 to TRBJ2-5; 7 positions agree with TRBD2. Looked up from germline, CDR1 is SGDLS and CDR2 is YYNGEE. Trimming cost V 3 bases and J 4 bases; bases outside gene matches: 6. CDR3 length: 14 amino acids. CDR3 DNA sequence: TGTGCCAGCAGCGCGGGGGGTAAGGCAGAGACCCAGTACTTC. Its protein is CASSAGGKAETQYF.

The chain recombines TRBV6-6 with TRBJ2-7, with a weak D call TRBD1 (5 bases). Germline loops: CDR1 MNHNY, CDR2 SVGAGI (reference sequence). The CDR3 extends over 16 amino acids. The germline V and J ends were trimmed by 4 bases and 0 bases, with 16 bases remaining between them. The CDR3 loop is CASSLTDKPSSYEQYF. In DNA form, the CDR3 reads TGTGCCAGCAGTTTAACGGACAAGCCGAGCTCCTACGAGCAGTACTTC.

The CDR3 DNA follows: TGCAGCGTTCGGACTGAATACGAGCAGTACTTC. This sequence encodes CSVRTEYEQYF. This rearrangement joins TRBV29-1 to TRBJ2-5, with D tentatively TRBD2 (5 bases). The end of the DNA is better explained by TRBJ2-7, so the J call may be wrong. Germline values: CDR1 SQVTM, CDR2 ANQGSEA. This CDR3 has 11 residues.

The chain recombines TRBV19 with TRBJ2-7, with 7 bases lining up with TRBD1. CDR1 is LNHDA and CDR2 is SQIVND in the germline V gene (reference sequence). V lost 5 bases to trimming and J lost 3 bases; unmatched junction nucleotides: 10. The CDR3 length is 15 residues. The CDR3 here is CASSHKDRPDYEQYF. CDR3 DNA: TGTGCCAGTAGTCATAAGGACAGGCCCGACTACGAGCAGTACTTC.

The J gene is TRBJ1-1, the V gene TRBV5-1, with D possibly TRBD1 on 5 matching bases. V lost 0 bases and J lost 5, with 11 bases in between. This CDR3 is 14 amino acids long. Germline V lookup: CDR1 SGHRS, CDR2 YFSETQ. The CDR3 coding sequence is TGCGCCAGCAGCTTGGGGGGGGTGGGAACTGAAGCTTTCTTT. It specifies CASSLGGVGTEAFF.

This clone was counted a single time. The chain recombines TRBV9 with TRBJ2-1; a weak D match, TRBD1 (6 bases). Germline V gene lookup returns CDR1 SGDLS and CDR2 YYNGEE. The CDR3 runs 16 residues. V lost 0 bases to trimming and J lost 0 bases, with 10 bases between them. CDR3 coding DNA: TGTGCCAGCAGCGTAGTAACAGGGAGCTCCTACAATGAGCAGTTCTTC. This gives the protein CASSVVTGSSYNEQFF.

The V call is TRBV15, the J call TRBJ2-3; 10 positions match TRBD2. CDR3 length equals 17 residues. V lost 4 bases to trimming and J lost 2 bases; unmatched junction nucleotides: 9. CDR1 and CDR2 from the germline V gene are LNHNV and YYDKDF (reference sequence). The CDR3 nucleotides are TGTGCCACCAGCACGGAAGGACTAGCGGCGTCCACAGATACGCAGTATTTT. Translation gives CATSTEGLAASTDTQYF. Variable domain in full (rest from reference TRBV15 and TRBJ2-3): DAMVIQNPRYQVTQFGKPVTLSCSQTLNHNVMYWYQQKSSQAPKLLFHYYDKDFNNEADTPDNFQSRRPNTSFCFLDIRSPGLGDTAMYLCATSTEGLAASTDTQYFGPGTRLTVL.

The V gene is TRBV13, the J gene TRBJ2-3, with 7 positions matching TRBD2. V dropped 5 bases and J dropped 9; count of bases not matched to a gene: 8. Germline lookup yields CDR1 PRHDT and CDR2 FYEKMQ (reference sequence). This CDR3 contains 13 residues. CDR3 DNA: TGTGCCAGCAGCCCTTGGGGGGGTCGGACGCAGTATTTT. Its protein is CASSPWGGRTQYF.

This chain uses TRBV5-4 with TRBJ2-3, with D possibly being TRBD1 (7 bases). The V gene lost 1 base and the J gene lost 2 bases, with 14 bases spanning the gap. CDR3 length: 16 residues. Germline V gives CDR1 SGHNT, CDR2 YYREEE (reference sequence). CDR3 protein: CASSLLAGGLTDTQYF. CDR3 nucleotides: TGTGCCAGCAGCTTGTTAGCAGGGGGGCTCACAGATACGCAGTATTTT.

This chain links TRBV7-9 with TRBJ2-1; TRBD2 agrees at 8 bases. Unmatched junction bases numbered 12, after V lost 5 bases and J lost 6 bases. CDR3 length: 16 amino acids. CDR1 and CDR2 from the germline V gene are SEHNR and FQNEAQ (reference sequence). The DNA for the CDR3 is TGTGCCAGCAGCCCTCGGGCTAGCGGGTTGGGCAATGAGCAGTTCTTC. It translates to CASSPRASGLGNEQFF.

This chain links TRBV5-5 with TRBJ2-7; 8 bases fit TRBD1. The V gene end was trimmed by 0 bases and the J gene end by 4 bases; junction bases not matched to a gene: 6. The CDR3 contains 15 residues. Germline V gene lookup returns CDR1 SGHKS and CDR2 YYEKEE (reference sequence). The CDR3 DNA sequence: TGTGCCAGCAGCTTGGGGGACAGGCTTCCATACGAGCAGTACTTC. This translates into CASSLGDRLPYEQYF. Complete variable domain (other parts from reference TRBV5-5 and TRBJ2-7): DAGVTQSPTHLIKTRGQQVTLRCSPISGHKSVSWYQQVLGQGPQFIFQYYEKEERGRGNFPDRFSARQFPNYSSELNVNALLLGDSALYLCASSLGDRLPYEQYFGPGTRLTVT.

V usage is TRBV4-3 and J usage is TRBJ1-1, with a possible D match to TRBD1 (5 bases). V was trimmed by 7 bases and J by 3 bases, leaving 12 bases between them. The germline gives CDR1 LGHNA, CDR2 YSLEER. This CDR3 contains 13 residues. CDR3 sequence: CASNRRGDTEAFF. Written as DNA, the CDR3 is TGCGCCAGCAACCGACGGGGGGACACTGAAGCTTTCTTT.

This rearrangement joins TRBV7-2 to TRBJ2-6; TRBD1 aligns across 9 bases. Germline trimming cut 5 bases from V and 1 base from J; bases unmatched to any gene: 9. Germline V CDR1 and CDR2: SGHTA, FQGNSA. This CDR3 region has 18 residues. The CDR3, as DNA: TGTGCCAGCAGCCCTTGGACAGGGGTGCCATCTGGGGCCAACGTCCTGACTTTC. It yields the protein CASSPWTGVPSGANVLTF.

This chain links TRBV15 with TRBJ1-1, with D possibly TRBD1 on 5 matching bases. In germline, CDR1 is LNHNV, CDR2 YYDKDF (reference sequence). The CDR3 covers 18 residues. Trimming stripped 2 bases from V and 1 base from J, with 20 bases between. The CDR3 protein is CATSRLGRGEGRNTEAFF. The CDR3 DNA reads TGTGCCACCAGCAGATTGGGGAGGGGCGAAGGGCGGAACACTGAAGCTTTCTTT.